Below are 9 T cell receptor beta chains sequenced from a single sample in a study of PD-1 blockade in classical Hodgkin lymphoma. This table comes from immunoSEQ multiplex PCR, and its TCRdb copy is limited to in-frame clones, with some not included. The data show 23,000 or so clones, with roughly 77% seen just once and around a fifth held by the top ten. Indicated time point: cycle 4 day 1 (C4D1), after five to seven weeks of nivolumab. In every patient, relapse followed autologous stem cell transplantation, while exposure to brentuximab vedotin differed. The specimen was peripheral blood mononuclear cells (PBMCs), collected before the fourth cycle of nivolumab. The receptor source for this set is a human donor with classical Hodgkin lymphoma.

The V and J genes are TRBV9 and TRBJ2-1; D might be TRBD2 (5 bases). V lost 0 bases, J lost 0 bases, and 10 bases lay in between. CDR1 is SGDLS, CDR2 YYNGEE, per germline. The CDR3 covers 16 residues. The CDR3 nucleotides are TGTGCCAGCAGCGTAGGCTTCGGGATCTCCTACAATGAGCAGTTCTTC. Amino acids: CASSVGFGISYNEQFF.

The chain uses TRBV7-9 and TRBJ1-6; 7 bases are a match to TRBD1. V dropped 5 bases and J dropped 3; count of bases not matched to a gene: 1. Looked up from germline, CDR1 is SEHNR and CDR2 is FQNEAQ (reference sequence). The CDR3 consists of 14 residues. The CDR3 DNA is TGTGCCAGCAGCCGGGACAGCTATAATTCACCCCTCCACTTT. Its protein product is CASSRDSYNSPLHF.

To note about this clone: Other DNA sequences in this specimen translate into the identical CDR3. This sequence joins TRBV2 and TRBJ1-1, with TRBD1 matching over 10 bases. V lost 6 bases to trimming and J lost 4 bases; unmatched junction nucleotides: 11. CDR1 and CDR2 from the germline V gene are SNHLY and FYNNEI. The CDR3 is 16 residues long. Here the CDR3 reads CASSKTAGTGATEAFF. The DNA of the CDR3 is TGTGCCAGCAGCAAGACTGCCGGGACAGGGGCCACTGAAGCTTTCTTT.

This clone was seen a single time. The genes are TRBV10-1 and TRBJ2-6, with TRBD1 as a possible D gene (7 bases). Deletions cut 4 bases from V and 0 bases from J, with 13 bases between. CDR1 and CDR2 (germline): WNHNN, SYGVQD (reference sequence). This CDR3 has 17 residues. The CDR3 sequence is CASSGGTDRSGANVLTF. The CDR3 bases are TGCGCCAGCAGTGGCGGGACAGACCGCTCTGGGGCCAACGTCCTGACTTTC.

The genes are TRBV7-9 and TRBJ1-2; 10 nucleotides line up with TRBD1. The junction had 10 bases not matched to a gene; V was cut back by 4 bases and J by 8 bases. The V gene's germline CDR1 is SEHNR and CDR2 FQNEAQ (reference sequence). The CDR3 is made up of 15 amino acids. The CDR3 DNA follows: TGTGCCAGCAGCTCCCCGGGACAGGGGAAAGGCGGCTACACCTTC. Its protein product is CASSSPGQGKGGYTF.

This chain joins TRBV2 and TRBJ2-1, with TRBD2 matching 13 bases. The V gene end was trimmed by 6 bases and the J gene end by 7 bases; junction bases not matched to a gene: 6. The CDR3 is 15 amino acids. CDR1 SNHLY and CDR2 FYNNEI come from the germline V gene. Here the CDR3 DNA reads TGTGCCAGCAGGGCAACTAGCGGGGGGGGGAATGAGCAGTTCTTC. It specifies CASRATSGGGNEQFF.

V gene TRBV4-1 combines with J gene TRBJ2-7, with a possible D match to TRBD2 (5 bases). The CDR3 spans 16 residues. Germline assignment: CDR1 MGHRA and CDR2 YSYEKL. The V end lost 4 bases, the J end lost 1 base, and 17 bases lay between the germline ends. CDR3 DNA sequence: TGCGCCAGCAGCCCGCCCTCGGCAGCGGTGTCCTACGAGCAGTACTTC. This gives the protein CASSPPSAAVSYEQYF.

The chain is built from TRBV7-8 and TRBJ2-5; the match to TRBD2 covers 11 bases. The CDR3 covers 15 residues. The germline CDR1 and CDR2 sequences are SGHVS and FQNEAQ. V was clipped by 1 base and J by 5 bases; unmatched bases: 3. The CDR3 protein is CASSLGLAGSETQYF. The CDR3, as DNA: TGTGCCAGCAGCTTAGGACTAGCGGGATCTGAGACCCAGTACTTC. Full variable domain (rest looked up from reference TRBV7-8 and TRBJ2-5): GAGVSQSPRYKVAKRGQDVALRCDPISGHVSLFWYQQALGQGPEFLTYFQNEAQLDKSGLPSDRFFAERPEGSVSTLKIQRTQQEDSAVYLCASSLGLAGSETQYFGPGTRLLVL.

The V call is TRBV5-4, the J call TRBJ2-3; tentative D call: TRBD1 (5 bases). The CDR3 is 16 amino acids. The ends were cut back, 4 bases at V and 2 bases at J, with 17 bases in the middle. Germline V gene lookup returns CDR1 SGHNT and CDR2 YYREEE (reference sequence). The chain's CDR3 is CASSRVQGPPTDTQYF. As DNA, the CDR3 is TGTGCCAGCAGCCGGGTGCAGGGTCCCCCCACAGATACGCAGTATTTT.